Below are 19 T cell receptor beta chains sequenced from a single sample in a study of T cells after yellow fever vaccination. TCRdb passed the 5' RACE reads through MiXCR, listing each CDR3 protein once. The table has approximately 550,000 distinct CDR3 sequences, 15% to 20% seen once. The sample here was PBMCs, taken 15 days after the yellow fever booster vaccination. The receptors derive from a man younger than 40 who received the YFV17D yellow fever vaccine.

This clonotype has just a few counts. The genes are TRBV7-2 and TRBJ2-5, with 7 positions matching TRBD2. CDR3 size: 17 residues. Germline CDR1 and CDR2: SGHTA and FQGNSA. V dropped 2 bases and J dropped 5; count of bases not matched to a gene: 14. The CDR3 spells CASSLLDGRTVGETQYF. For the CDR3, the DNA is TGTGCCAGCAGCTTATTAGACGGGAGGACGGTTGGGGAGACCCAGTACTTC.

This clonotype turned up a few times. The chain couples TRBV20-1 to TRBJ2-3; no firm D call. The V and J ends lost 6 bases and 2 bases respectively, with 12 bases between them. This CDR3 region has 13 residues. The germline V gene encodes CDR1 DFQATT and CDR2 SNEGSKA (reference sequence). CDR3 protein: CSANRGYTDTQYF. Written as DNA, the CDR3 is TGCAGTGCGAACCGCGGCTACACAGATACGCAGTATTTT.

This clonotype was recorded once. This sequence joins TRBV2 and TRBJ2-4; D is uncertain. V dropped 0 bases and J dropped 4 bases, with 10 bases sitting between them. This CDR3 is built from 15 residues. From germline, CDR1 is SNHLY and CDR2 FYNNEI. CDR3 loop: CASSEALPAKNIQYF. Here the CDR3 DNA reads TGTGCCAGCAGTGAAGCGCTACCTGCGAAAAACATTCAGTACTTC.

This clonotype turned up a few times. The V gene is TRBV7-8, the J gene TRBJ2-7; possibly TRBD1 for D (5 bases). This CDR3 contains 13 residues. V was cut by 2 bases and J by 4 bases, with 9 bases left in between. CDR1 is SGHVS and CDR2 is FQNEAQ in the germline V gene. CDR3 region: CASSLRGHYEQYF. In nucleotides, the CDR3 is TGTGCCAGCAGCTTAAGGGGCCATTACGAGCAGTACTTC. Full variable domain (missing parts from reference TRBV7-8 and TRBJ2-7): GAGVSQSPRYKVAKRGQDVALRCDPISGHVSLFWYQQALGQGPEFLTYFQNEAQLDKSGLPSDRFFAERPEGSVSTLKIQRTQQEDSAVYLCASSLRGHYEQYFGPGTRLTVT.

This clonotype was counted only a few times. The genes are TRBV4-2 and TRBJ2-7; 7 nucleotides agree with TRBD1. The CDR3 spans 15 residues. Germline values: CDR1 LGHNA, CDR2 YNFKEQ. J lost 2 bases, V lost 0 bases, and 4 bases had no gene match. This CDR3 is CASSQESQGTYEQYF. The CDR3 DNA follows: TGTGCCAGCAGCCAAGAATCACAGGGGACCTACGAGCAGTACTTC.

This chain uses TRBV12-3 or TRBV12-4 with TRBJ2-5; weak D call: TRBD2 (8 bases). The V gene lost 2 bases and the J gene lost 5 bases, with 27 bases spanning the gap. The CDR3 runs to 19 residues. The DNA for the CDR3 is TGTGCCAGCAGTTTATCCCTGGGACAGCCGGGACTAGGGGGCGAGACCCAGTACTTC. Translating it yields CASSLSLGQPGLGGETQYF.

J is TRBJ2-1 and V is TRBV6-2 or TRBV6-3, with TRBD2 as a possible D gene (5 bases). Germline lookup yields CDR1 MNHEY and CDR2 SVGEGT. This CDR3 has 16 residues. V lost 3 bases and J 5 bases, leaving 17 bases between the germline ends. The CDR3 region is CASSYLTGFRHNEQFF. CDR3 nucleotides: TGTGCCAGCAGTTATCTCACGGGATTCCGCCACAATGAGCAGTTCTTC.

This clonotype was found a few times. V and J are TRBV29-1 and TRBJ1-1; no clear D. Germline V lookup: CDR1 SQVTM, CDR2 ANQGSEA. This CDR3 has 10 amino acids. V gave up 7 bases and J gave up 2 bases, with 5 bases separating them. CDR3 sequence reads: CSADNTEAFF. The CDR3, as DNA: TGCAGCGCGGACAACACTGAAGCTTTCTTT.

In its sample, this clonotype was seen a few times. This chain joins TRBV5-1 and TRBJ2-2, with D perhaps TRBD1 (5 bases). The CDR3 spans 17 residues. Germline lookup yields CDR1 SGHRS and CDR2 YFSETQ. Trimming removed 0 bases at V and 0 bases at J, with 12 bases between. DNA for the CDR3: TGCGCCAGCAGCTTGGCCAAAGGGGCCACGAACACCGGGGAGCTGTTTTTT. Translation: CASSLAKGATNTGELFF.

The V call is TRBV28, the J call TRBJ1-1; unclear D gene. The CDR3 has 13 residues. Trimming took 6 bases from V and 2 from J, leaving 10 bases between them. CDR1 MDHEN and CDR2 SYDVKM come from the germline V gene. The CDR3 DNA reads TGTGCCAGCAGGGTGGTTAGTAACACTGAAGCTTTCTTT. Amino acids: CASRVVSNTEAFF.

The table lists this clonotype with a few counts. V gene TRBV6-1 combines with J gene TRBJ2-3, with D possibly matching TRBD2 (6 bases). CDR1 is MNHNS and CDR2 is SASEGT in the germline V gene. The CDR3 has 16 amino acids. The ends were cut back, 5 bases at V and 1 base at J, with 16 bases in the middle. For the CDR3, the DNA is TGTGCCAGCAGTAAACAGCGGGTTCAGGGCACAGATACGCAGTATTTT. It translates to CASSKQRVQGTDTQYF.

The rearrangement links TRBV13 to TRBJ2-7; 13 nucleotides agree with TRBD2. The CDR3 is 19 amino acids. Losses at the gene ends were 4 bases for V and 0 bases for J; bases not matched to a gene: 12. In germline, CDR1 is PRHDT, CDR2 FYEKMQ (reference sequence). DNA of the CDR3: TGTGCCAGCAGCTCGCCTGACATACTAGCGGGAGGGGTCTCCTACGAGCAGTACTTC. As protein: CASSSPDILAGGVSYEQYF.

In its sample, this clonotype was seen a few times. The chain links TRBV5-1 to TRBJ2-3, with D uncertain. This CDR3 has 14 amino acids. V lost 0 bases, J lost 3 bases, and 8 bases lay in between. CDR1 and CDR2 (germline): SGHRS, YFSETQ. For the CDR3, the DNA is TGCGCCAGCAGCTTGGATGCCTCAACAGATACGCAGTATTTT. It encodes CASSLDASTDTQYF.

V is TRBV5-1 and J is TRBJ2-5; TRBD2 matches 8 bases. The CDR3 runs 15 residues. The germline V gene encodes CDR1 SGHRS and CDR2 YFSETQ. V lost 2 bases, J lost 0 bases, and 3 bases stayed unmatched. The CDR3 DNA is TGCGCCAGCAGCTTCGGGGGGGGGTACCAAGAGACCCAGTACTTC. Translation: CASSFGGGYQETQYF.

This clonotype was found a few times. This rearrangement joins TRBV12-3 or TRBV12-4 to TRBJ1-2; no clear D. CDR3 length: 15 amino acids. Trimming pared 4 bases from V and 5 bases from J, leaving 17 bases between. The DNA for the CDR3 is TGTGCCAGCAGTTCAACGGGGAAGGGTCTTTATGGCTACACCTTC. Translating gives CASSSTGKGLYGYTF.

The chain combines TRBV27 with TRBJ2-1; 9 bases map to TRBD1. The CDR3 is made up of 15 amino acids. Germline values: CDR1 MNHEY, CDR2 SMNVEV (reference sequence). The J segment lost 9 bases and the V segment lost 7 bases, leaving 13 bases of the junction unmatched. The CDR3 protein is CASTSGTGLYAEQFF. As DNA, the CDR3 is TGTGCCAGCACCTCCGGGACAGGGTTATACGCTGAGCAGTTCTTC.

J is TRBJ2-3 and V is TRBV6-5; 7 bases map to TRBD2. The V and J ends lost 2 bases and 2 bases, in that order; junction bases with no gene match: 1. The CDR3 has 14 amino acids. Germline CDR1 reads MNHEY; CDR2 reads SVGAGI. The CDR3 DNA sequence: TGTGCCAGCAGTTACCAGCGGGACACAGATACGCAGTATTTT. It yields the protein CASSYQRDTDTQYF.

This clonotype was seen more than once but under ten times. This chain uses TRBV4-3 with TRBJ2-1; D may be TRBD1 or TRBD2 (5 bases each). This CDR3 has 16 amino acids. Germline assignment: CDR1 LGHNA and CDR2 YSLEER. Trimming removed 0 bases at V and 4 bases at J, with 13 bases between. This chain's CDR3 is CASSQDQGTSYNEQFF. DNA for the CDR3: TGCGCCAGCAGCCAAGATCAAGGGACCAGTTACAATGAGCAGTTCTTC.

This clonotype was picked up a small number of times. The gene calls are TRBV6-1 and TRBJ1-5; TRBD1 matches 11 bases. The CDR3 spans 14 residues. Trimming removed 6 bases from V and 7 bases from J; junction bases left unmatched: 5. CDR1 and CDR2 from the germline V gene are MNHNS and SASEGT. This CDR3 is CASSPGQGAQPQHF. CDR3 bases: TGTGCCAGCAGCCCAGGACAGGGGGCGCAGCCCCAGCATTTT.